The source of this T cell receptor beta chain is a study of T cell changes during pregnancy in multiple sclerosis. Measured with immunoSEQ multiplex PCR; TCRdb has only the in-frame clones, and not every one. The sample consists of about 32,000 clones, approximately 92% of them appearing once. The ends were cut back, 2 bases at V and 3 bases at J, with 14 bases in the middle. This CDR3 spans 15 amino acids. Per the germline V gene, CDR1 is SGHVS and CDR2 is FQNEAQ. The rearrangement uses TRBV7-8 and TRBJ2-7; the D gene is possibly TRBD1 (6 bases). The input for sequencing was CD8+ T cells from peripheral blood mononuclear cells, taken in the second trimester of pregnancy. This clonotype was sampled from a female donor with multiple sclerosis, enrolled in a pregnancy study. In DNA form, the CDR3 reads TGTGCCAGCAGCTTAACAGGGTTGGGGTACTACGAGCAGTACTTC. The encoded protein is CASSLTGLGYYEQYF. The whole variable domain, remainder taken from reference TRBV7-8 and TRBJ2-7, is GAGVSQSPRYKVAKRGQDVALRCDPISGHVSLFWYQQALGQGPEFLTYFQNEAQLDKSGLPSDRFFAERPEGSVSTLKIQRTQQEDSAVYLCASSLTGLGYYEQYFGPGTRLTVT.